This T cell receptor (beta chain) was sequenced for a study of shared clonotypes between healthy human individuals (dated by TCRdb to between 2020 and 2021). Regarding the study in general: Three men and two women, aged 18 to 49 years, made up the cohort. For each donor, three plates each were used for CD4 naive and CD4 memory, two plates were used for CD8 naive, and one plate was used for CD8 memory. To estimate repertoire size and how much clonotype sharing occurs between individuals, the study deeply sequenced the blood TCR repertoires of five healthy adults. To increase sequencing depth and limit assay-specific biases, different laboratories used diverse techniques to prepare libraries and sequence TCR repertoires. Each donor's leukapheresis produced roughly between roughly 0.9 and 8.9 billion PBMCs. The full study reports these points: Naive subsets generally had larger estimated clonotype richness than memory subsets did. The genetic and exposure-history diversity represented was limited by the small number of donors. Based on pairwise subsampling, the degree of clonotype sharing among donors was expected to be affected by sequencing depth. Rarefaction of sorted-subset datasets indicated incomplete sequencing despite the large sequencing depth. Only blood was sampled, and tissue TCR repertoires likely differ from those in blood. Compared with non-shared clonotypes, the clonotypes found in all four sorted-subset donors had higher generation probabilities. Sharing across a few donors was observed for 5% to 6.5% of naive CD4, 3% to 3.5% of naive CD8, 2.3% of memory CD4, and over 0.3% of memory CD8 clonotypes.

Between the V and J ends, shortened by 6 bases and 7 bases respectively, the junction contains 18 bases. CDR1 is given as SNHLY and CDR2 as FYNNEI, both from the germline V gene. The CDR3 runs 14 residues from the cysteine to the phenylalanine. Only CDR3 DNA is held: 42 bases, read in frame from base 1. Points on this clone: Its target antigen remains unknown. Per-base qualities were not stored, and no clone one base away is much larger.

The donors were healthy, HIV-negative adults with no recently reported acute infections or vaccinations. Only Caucasian adults living in Nashville, Tennessee, USA were represented among the donors. CD4+ T cells were enriched by magnetic negative selection; naive cells were then positively selected on CD45RA, and the negative fraction formed the memory subset. Blood was obtained by leukapheresis, after which PBMCs were separated by Ficoll-Histopaque density gradient centrifugation and cryopreserved in liquid nitrogen vapor phase. Analytical flow cytometry was used to check the purity and quantity of each magnetically sorted T cell population. Each sorted fraction had its genomic DNA isolated and then quantified by UV absorbance on a Nanodrop 2000c. TCR CDR3 regions were amplified from genomic DNA by multiplex PCR using the deep immunoSEQ assay. Genomic DNA extracted from each cell subset was distributed evenly over all wells of several immunoSEQ 96-well plates, and each plate served as one replicate. For sorted subsets, each replicate PCR was loaded with about 200 ng genomic DNA, equivalent to some 31,000 T cell genomes. Purified libraries were quantified with a Qubit 3.0 fluorometer, sized on a Bioanalyzer 2100, and re-quantified with the KAPA Library Quantification kit. Every immunoSEQ 96-well plate was sequenced on a separate single-read 150-cycle Illumina NextSeq 550 flow cell. The paper's processing steps were these. The immunoSEQ output contained only junctional sequences without quality scores, so filtering could not match that applied to full-length reads. Sequences were annotated with PyIR, a Python wrapper for IgBLAST v1.9, and V/J genes and CDR3 were assigned using IMGT germline references. Reads with weak V/J assignments (E-value above 1e-6), missing CDR3, stop codons, out-of-frame junctions, or ambiguous translated residues were removed. A V3J clonotype was defined by an identical inferred V gene, J gene, and CDR3 amino acid sequence. Percentage overlap between repertoires was calculated by dividing the number of shared unique clonotypes by the size of the smaller repertoire. Richness of each repertoire was evaluated using RTK rarefaction, the Chao1 estimator, and Recon v2.1 estimates of unobserved clonotypes. OLGA was used to compute generation probabilities for all TCRbeta clonotypes that the gDNA method yielded from several donors. The table was pulled from immuneACCESS by TCRdb, which kept in-frame rearrangements only. Such tables lose some clones; where checked, under half of the loss comes from unresolved V genes, and the rest has no known cause. V and J calls and clone size follow that table, whereas D and trimming were derived from the DNA. This sample holds a few million clones; more than 80% were observed only once. Roughly 0.13% of the sample rests with the top ten.

The chain links TRBV2 with TRBJ1-1, and the D gene may be TRBD1, 6 bases matching. Material for sequencing was naive CD4+ T cells sorted from blood. The meaning of the sample's cell subset or site label: CD45RA+ positively selected. The sequence derives from a man in his late teens or twenties in good health. The CDR3: CASRGLRGRGEAFF. The DNA sequence is given as TGTGCCAGCAGGGGTCTCCGGGGGCGGGGTGAAGCTTTCTTT.